The 23 T cell receptor beta chains in this list originate from one sample, sequenced in a study of blood T cell repertoires in COVID-19. Assay used: immunoSEQ multiplex PCR; TCRdb lists only in-frame clones, some missing. The sample lists around 220,000 clones, around 90% occurring once. Sequencing was performed on PBMCs or T cells enriched from blood (not recorded which). The receptors were gathered from a woman aged 25 to 39 with acute COVID-19.

This sequence joins TRBV19 and TRBJ2-3; perhaps TRBD1 as D (9 bases). Trimming took off 9 bases at V and 0 bases at J, with 25 bases between the two ends. This CDR3 is 18 amino acids long. CDR1 and CDR2 (germline): LNHDA, SQIVND (reference sequence). CDR3 in DNA: TGTGCCAGCAAACCCGGGACAGGGAGCGGGAGAAGCACAGATACGCAGTATTTT. Translation gives CASKPGTGSGRSTDTQYF.

The V gene is TRBV18, the J gene TRBJ2-7; a possible D gene is TRBD2 (6 bases). The V and J ends lost 3 bases and 4 bases respectively, with 22 bases between them. The CDR3 spans 17 residues. Germline V lookup: CDR1 KGHSH, CDR2 LQKENI. DNA of the CDR3: TGTGCCAGCTCACCTACAGCTATGGCGGGAATCCCTTACGAGCAGTACTTC. Translating gives CASSPTAMAGIPYEQYF.

The chain links TRBV3-1 (or the pseudogene TRBV3-2) to TRBJ2-3, with D uncertain. V lost 0 bases to trimming and J lost 0 bases, with 16 bases between them. CDR3 length: 18 residues. From germline, CDR1 is LGHDT and CDR2 YNNKEL (reference sequence). CDR3 coding DNA: TGTGCCAGCAGCCAAGATCGGTTAGTAAGCCCTAGCACAGATACGCAGTATTTT. Protein: CASSQDRLVSPSTDTQYF.

V is TRBV27 and J is TRBJ2-7; D ambiguous. Germline assignment: CDR1 MNHEY and CDR2 SMNVEV (reference sequence). V lost 7 bases and J 4 bases, leaving 8 bases between the germline ends. This CDR3 region has 11 residues. The CDR3 sequence: CASKVGYEQYF. In DNA, the CDR3 is TGTGCCAGCAAGGTCGGGTACGAGCAGTACTTC.

The V gene is TRBV2, the J gene TRBJ2-1; 16 nucleotides agree with TRBD2. Germline trimming cut 5 bases from V and 3 bases from J; bases unmatched to any gene: 7. The CDR3 extends over 18 amino acids. Germline V CDR1 and CDR2: SNHLY, FYNNEI. The CDR3 coding sequence is TGTGCCAGCAGTCCGGGACTAGCGGGAGGGAAATACTACAATGAGCAGTTCTTC. This encodes CASSPGLAGGKYYNEQFF.

This chain links TRBV4-3 with TRBJ1-1; no reliable D call. The V end was cut by 3 bases, the J end by 12 bases, with 14 bases between. CDR1 and CDR2 (germline): LGHNA, YSLEER. CDR3 length: 12 residues. CDR3 in amino acids: CASSQDGNGPFF. The CDR3 DNA follows: TGCGCCAGCAGCCAGGACGGGAACGGTCCTTTCTTT.

The V and J genes are TRBV7-9 and TRBJ2-2; the match to TRBD1 covers 10 bases. This CDR3 spans 19 amino acids. The junction had 15 bases not matched to a gene; V was cut back by 7 bases and J by 1 base. Germline V gene sequence: CDR1 SEHNR, CDR2 FQNEAQ (reference sequence). Here the CDR3 reads CASTSNGDRGPLNTGELFF. Here the CDR3 DNA reads TGTGCCAGCACCTCTAATGGGGACAGGGGCCCGTTGAACACCGGGGAGCTGTTTTTT.

This clone has just one count. The J gene is TRBJ1-5, the V gene TRBV5-1; tentative D call: TRBD1 (6 bases). This CDR3 comprises 14 residues. Germline CDR1 SGHRS, CDR2 YFSETQ. V was clipped by 4 bases and J by 5 bases, with 13 bases between them. CDR3 amino acids: CASSTDSRDQPQHF. The CDR3 nucleotides are TGCGCCAGCAGCACGGACAGTCGGGATCAGCCCCAGCATTTT.

The chain couples TRBV29-1 to TRBJ1-1; D gene uncertain. CDR1 is SQVTM and CDR2 is ANQGSEA in the germline V gene. This CDR3 is 11 amino acids long. Trimming pared 7 bases from V and 10 bases from J, leaving 16 bases between. In DNA form, the CDR3 reads TGCAGCGGGAGGAGTGCCCGAAGAGCTTTCTTT. Amino acids: CSGRSARRAFF.

This sequence joins TRBV6-1 and TRBJ1-2; 8 positions match TRBD1. The V gene's germline CDR1 is MNHNS and CDR2 SASEGT. This CDR3 is 15 amino acids long. Unmatched junction bases numbered 4, after V lost 3 bases and J lost 1 base. CDR3 sequence: CASSDRTGNNYGYTF. The CDR3 bases are TGTGCCAGCAGTGACCGGACAGGGAATAACTATGGCTACACCTTC.

The chain uses TRBV2 and TRBJ1-4, with D unclear. This CDR3 contains 14 residues. V was trimmed by 3 bases and J by 8 bases, leaving 13 bases between them. Germline loops: CDR1 SNHLY, CDR2 FYNNEI. CDR3 DNA sequence: TGTGCCAGCAGTGACCCTCCAAGTGGCGAAAAACTGTTTTTT. Protein product: CASSDPPSGEKLFF.

This chain uses TRBV7-2 with TRBJ2-2, with a possible D match to TRBD1 (5 bases). Germline lookup yields CDR1 SGHTA and CDR2 FQGNSA. V was trimmed by 3 bases and J by 5 bases, leaving 16 bases between them. This CDR3 is built from 16 residues. The CDR3, as DNA: TGTGCCAGCAGCTTGGCGTCAGGGCTAGGGACCGGGGAGCTGTTTTTT. Amino acids: CASSLASGLGTGELFF.

In this sample, this clone turned up once. This rearrangement joins TRBV2 to TRBJ1-1; D not certain. The CDR3 length is 13 residues. V gave up 4 bases and J gave up 1 base, with 7 bases separating them. Germline V gives CDR1 SNHLY, CDR2 FYNNEI. The CDR3 nucleotides are TGTGCCAGCAGTGTGGAGGAGAACACTGAAGCTTTCTTT. Amino acid sequence: CASSVEENTEAFF.

The chain employs TRBV6-4 and TRBJ1-2; weak D call: TRBD1 (6 bases). The CDR3 loop spans 14 amino acids. Trimming stripped 8 bases from V and 6 bases from J, with 19 bases between. Germline V gene lookup returns CDR1 MRHNA and CDR2 SNTAGT. CDR3 residues: CASQANREIDGYTF. CDR3 in DNA: TGTGCCAGCCAAGCCAACAGGGAGATTGATGGCTACACCTTC.

The chain links TRBV3-1 (or the pseudogene TRBV3-2) to TRBJ1-6; perhaps TRBD1 as D (6 bases). Germline V CDR1 and CDR2: LGHDT, YNNKEL (reference sequence). The CDR3 is made up of 15 amino acids. V was pared by 1 base and J by 9 bases, with 13 bases between. The CDR3 loop reads CASSQALGGFSPLHF. CDR3 bases: TGTGCCAGCAGCCAAGCACTAGGGGGATTTTCACCCCTCCACTTT.

The V gene is TRBV4-1, the J gene TRBJ2-2; 10 nucleotides agree with TRBD1. Germline values: CDR1 MGHRA, CDR2 YSYEKL. The CDR3 extends over 15 amino acids. V was clipped by 1 base and J by 5 bases; unmatched bases: 1. CDR3 bases: TGCGCCAGCAGCCAAGGGACAGGGGGAACCGGGGAGCTGTTTTTT. Its translation: CASSQGTGGTGELFF.

The chain combines TRBV18 with TRBJ1-4; D is possibly TRBD1 (5 bases). The germline CDR1 and CDR2 sequences are KGHSH and LQKENI. This CDR3 has 14 amino acids. The ends were cut back, 6 bases at V and 4 bases at J, with 12 bases in the middle. The CDR3 nucleotides are TGTGCCAGCTCTCGGCAGGACATTAATGAAAAACTGTTTTTT. Translation gives CASSRQDINEKLFF.

The CDR3 nucleotides are TGTGCCAGTAAGGACAAAGGCAGCACCGGGGAGCTGTTTTTT. Translated, it gives CASKDKGSTGELFF. The chain has TRBV11-3 and TRBJ2-2; D may be TRBD1 (5 bases). The CDR3 consists of 14 residues. CDR1 and CDR2 (germline): SGHNT, YENEEA. The V and J ends lost 9 bases and 4 bases respectively, with 15 bases between them.

This clone was found once. The gene calls are TRBV3-1 (or the pseudogene TRBV3-2) and TRBJ2-5; 9 bases are shared with TRBD2. V trimming: 5 bases; J trimming: 5 bases; junction bases outside the gene matches: 12. Germline V gene lookup returns CDR1 LGHDT and CDR2 YNNKEL (reference sequence). CDR3 length: 16 amino acids. Here the CDR3 reads CASSLRGLAEKETQYF. In nucleotides, the CDR3 is TGTGCCAGCAGCTTACGGGGACTAGCAGAAAAGGAGACCCAGTACTTC.

The chain combines TRBV6-6 with TRBJ1-5; 7 bases are a match to TRBD1. The CDR3 length is 17 residues. The V gene end was trimmed by 6 bases and the J gene end by 3 bases; junction bases not matched to a gene: 14. In germline, CDR1 is MNHNY, CDR2 SVGAGI (reference sequence). The CDR3 loop is CASRRNFNRGHNQPQHF. CDR3 nucleotide sequence: TGTGCCAGCAGGCGAAACTTTAACAGGGGACACAATCAGCCCCAGCATTTT.

The rearrangement uses TRBV18 and TRBJ1-4; 8 bases fit TRBD1. The germline gives CDR1 KGHSH, CDR2 LQKENI. The CDR3 totals 14 residues. The V gene end was trimmed by 4 bases and the J gene end by 5 bases; junction bases not matched to a gene: 3. CDR3 nucleotide sequence: TGTGCCAGCTCACGGACAGGGATAAATGAAAAACTGTTTTTT. It translates to CASSRTGINEKLFF.

This chain links TRBV12-3 or TRBV12-4 with TRBJ2-7, with D hard to call. CDR3 length: 13 amino acids. V lost 5 bases and J lost 5, with 13 bases in between. The CDR3 bases are TGTGCCAGCAGTCTTCTAGTAAGCCACGAGCAGTACTTC. Amino acid sequence: CASSLLVSHEQYF.

This sequence joins TRBV2 and TRBJ1-6, with TRBD1 matching over 10 bases. The V and J ends lost 6 bases and 8 bases, in that order; junction bases with no gene match: 10. This CDR3 is 16 amino acids long. The germline CDR1 and CDR2 sequences are SNHLY and FYNNEI. As DNA, the CDR3 is TGTGCCAGCAGCGTTGACAGGGGGCGATTTGATTCACCCCTCCACTTT. The encoded protein is CASSVDRGRFDSPLHF.